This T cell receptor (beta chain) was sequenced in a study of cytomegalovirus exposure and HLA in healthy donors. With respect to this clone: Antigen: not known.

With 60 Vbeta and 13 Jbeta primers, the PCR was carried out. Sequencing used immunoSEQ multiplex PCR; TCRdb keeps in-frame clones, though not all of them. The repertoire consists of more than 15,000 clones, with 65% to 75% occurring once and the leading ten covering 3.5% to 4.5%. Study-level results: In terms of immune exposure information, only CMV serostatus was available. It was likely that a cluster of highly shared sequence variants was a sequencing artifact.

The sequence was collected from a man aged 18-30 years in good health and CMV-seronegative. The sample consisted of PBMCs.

Here the CDR3 reads CAWSVGGPSYGYTF. CDR3 nucleotides: TGTGCCTGGAGTGTAGGAGGGCCGAGCTATGGCTACACCTTC. The gene calls are TRBV30 and TRBJ1-2, with unresolved D. CDR1 is GTSNPN, CDR2 SVGIG, per germline (reference sequence). V lost 0 bases, J lost 4 bases, and 12 bases lay in between. The CDR3 has 14 amino acids.